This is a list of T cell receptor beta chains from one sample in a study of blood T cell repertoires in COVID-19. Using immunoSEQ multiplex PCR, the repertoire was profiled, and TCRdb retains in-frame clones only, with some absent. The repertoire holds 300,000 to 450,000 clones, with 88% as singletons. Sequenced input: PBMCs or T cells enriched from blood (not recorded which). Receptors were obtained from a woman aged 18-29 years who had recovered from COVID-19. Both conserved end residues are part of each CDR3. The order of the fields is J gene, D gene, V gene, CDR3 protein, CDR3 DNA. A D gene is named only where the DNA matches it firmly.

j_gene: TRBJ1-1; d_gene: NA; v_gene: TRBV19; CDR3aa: CASSIGQVQNTEAFF; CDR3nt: TGTGCCAGTAGTATAGGGCAGGTTCAGAACACTGAAGCTTTCTTT
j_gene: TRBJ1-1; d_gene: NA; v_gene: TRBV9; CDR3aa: CASSVEARAEAFF; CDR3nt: TGTGCCAGCAGCGTAGAAGCGCGGGCTGAAGCTTTCTTT
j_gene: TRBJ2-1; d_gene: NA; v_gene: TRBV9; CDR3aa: CASSVDGGLYNEQFF; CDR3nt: TGTGCCAGCAGCGTAGATGGGGGCCTCTACAATGAGCAGTTCTTC
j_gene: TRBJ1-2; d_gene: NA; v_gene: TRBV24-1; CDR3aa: CATSDPYVQGTYGYTF; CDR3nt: TGTGCCACCAGTGACCCATACGTCCAGGGGACCTATGGCTACACCTTC
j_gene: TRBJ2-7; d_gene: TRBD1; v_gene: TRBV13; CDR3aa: CASSSSRQGADEQYF; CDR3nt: TGTGCCAGCAGCTCATCAAGACAGGGGGCTGACGAGCAGTACTTC
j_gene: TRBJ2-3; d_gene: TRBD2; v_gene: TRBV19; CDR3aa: CASSLPGLAGDAQYF; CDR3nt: TGTGCCAGTAGTCTCCCGGGACTAGCGGGCGATGCGCAGTATTTT
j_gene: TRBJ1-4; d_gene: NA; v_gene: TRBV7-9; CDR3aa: CASSGAGRNEKLFF; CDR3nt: TGTGCCAGCAGCGGTGCAGGGAGGAACGAAAAACTGTTTTTT
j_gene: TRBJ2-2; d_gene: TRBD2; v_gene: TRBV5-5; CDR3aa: CASSLTSGDYTGELFF; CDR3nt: TGTGCCAGCAGTCTAACTAGCGGGGACTACACCGGGGAGCTGTTTTTT
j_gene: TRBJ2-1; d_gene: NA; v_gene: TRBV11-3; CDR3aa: CASSSGVGGSYNEQFF; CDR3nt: TGTGCCAGCAGCTCGGGGGTGGGTGGGTCCTACAATGAGCAGTTCTTC
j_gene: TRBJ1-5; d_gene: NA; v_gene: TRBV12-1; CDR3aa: CASSILVGNQPQHF; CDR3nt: TGTGCCAGCAGCATACTTGTGGGCAATCAGCCCCAGCATTTT
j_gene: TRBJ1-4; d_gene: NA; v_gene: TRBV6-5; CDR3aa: CASTRGQGEKLFF; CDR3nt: TGTGCCAGCACGCGAGGGCAGGGGGAAAAACTGTTTTTT
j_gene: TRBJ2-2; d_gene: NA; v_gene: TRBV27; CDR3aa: CASSLDRTGELFF; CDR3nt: TGTGCCAGCAGTTTAGACAGGACCGGGGAGCTGTTTTTT
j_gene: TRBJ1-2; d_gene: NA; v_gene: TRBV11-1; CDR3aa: CASNPSGNSPGYTF; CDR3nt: TGTGCCAGCAACCCTTCAGGGAATTCGCCCGGCTACACCTTC
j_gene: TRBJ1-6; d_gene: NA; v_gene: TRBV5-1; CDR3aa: CASSLLDSNNSPLHF; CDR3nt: TGCGCCAGCAGCCTCTTAGACAGTAATAATTCACCCCTCCACTTT
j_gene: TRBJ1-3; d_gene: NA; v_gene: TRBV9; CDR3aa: CASSVALSSGNTIYF; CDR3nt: TGTGCCAGCAGCGTTGCACTTAGCTCTGGAAACACCATATATTTT
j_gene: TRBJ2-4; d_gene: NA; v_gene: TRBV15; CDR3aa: CATVAGAHPGIQYF; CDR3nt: TGTGCCACCGTTGCGGGGGCCCATCCTGGCATTCAGTACTTC